A selection of T cell receptor beta chains follows, all from one sample in a study of T-cell reconstitution after alpha-beta-depleted transplantation in children. TCRdb reprocessed the PCR reads with MiXCR, giving one entry per CDR3 protein. The data hold hundreds of thousands of distinct CDR3 sequences, with roughly 15% observed a single time. The source was PBMCs from the stem cell graft donor, collected from the stem cell graft. Receptors originate from a human donor who donated a stem cell graft to a child with acute myeloid leukemia. The CDR3 runs from the conserved cysteine through the conserved F or W. Each record gives: clone size, D gene, J gene, V gene, CDR3 protein, CDR3 DNA. A D gene is named only where the DNA matches it firmly. Rows may omit the clone size; those that give it use once, few, many or a size class.

many,TRBD1,TRBJ2-4,TRBV20-1,CSAGQVNLAKNIQYF,TGCAGTGCTGGACAGGTTAACTTAGCCAAAAACATTCAGTACTTC
many,.,TRBJ1-6,TRBV5-5,CASSLAAADYNSPLHF,TGTGCCAGCAGCTTGGCCGCCGCAGACTATAATTCACCCCTCCACTTT
many,TRBD1,TRBJ1-1,TRBV7-8,CASSLPKDRANTEAFF,TGTGCCAGCAGCTTACCCAAGGACAGGGCGAACACTGAAGCTTTCTTT
few,TRBD1,TRBJ2-7,TRBV7-9,CASSSFMGQGIYEQYF,TGTGCCAGCAGCTCTTTCATGGGACAGGGGATCTACGAGCAGTACTTC
.,.,TRBJ1-2,TRBV9,CASSVNGQKGYGYTF,TGTGCCAGCAGCGTAAACGGACAGAAAGGATATGGCTACACCTTC
many,.,TRBJ1-1,TRBV6-1,CASSEMALGTEAFF,TGTGCCAGCAGTGAGATGGCACTGGGAACTGAAGCTTTCTTT
few,.,TRBJ1-5,TRBV12-3/TRBV12-4,CASSFDGALNQPQHF,TGTGCCAGCAGTTTTGATGGGGCATTAAATCAGCCCCAGCATTTT
.,.,TRBJ2-3,TRBV7-9,CASSFLREWADTQYF,TGTGCCAGCAGCTTTCTCAGGGAATGGGCAGATACGCAGTATTTT
many,.,TRBJ2-3,TRBV20-1,CSAILRGKTDTQYF,TGCAGTGCTATTCTCAGGGGAAAGACAGATACGCAGTATTTT
.,TRBD2,TRBJ2-1,TRBV30,CAWTPLAGTYNEQFF,TGTGCCTGGACCCCGTTAGCGGGGACTTACAATGAGCAGTTCTTC
many,.,TRBJ2-7,TRBV29-1,CSVEFGSTYEQYF,TGCAGCGTTGAGTTTGGTTCTACCTACGAGCAGTACTTC
many,TRBD1,TRBJ1-2,TRBV9,CASSFTGDGYTF,TGTGCCAGCAGCTTTACAGGGGATGGCTACACCTTC
.,.,TRBJ1-5,TRBV21-1,CASSKGSREYNQPQHF,TGTGCCAGCAGCAAAGGGAGTAGGGAATACAATCAGCCCCAGCATTTT
many,TRBD1,TRBJ1-5,TRBV20-1,CSARRAGGVNQPQHF,TGCAGTGCCAGAAGGGCAGGGGGTGTAAATCAGCCCCAGCATTTT
few,.,TRBJ1-3,TRBV29-1,CSVTLDRGNTIYF,TGCAGCGTCACCCTTGACAGGGGAAACACCATATATTTT
many,.,TRBJ1-1,TRBV10-3,CAISGGEGKTPEAFF,TGTGCCATCAGTGGCGGGGAGGGTAAGACCCCTGAAGCTTTCTTT
.,.,TRBJ2-1,TRBV7-9,CASSLLTRGVYNEQFF,TGTGCCAGCAGCTTATTAACGAGGGGGGTTTACAATGAGCAGTTCTTC
.,.,TRBJ2-1,TRBV20-1,CSASGVSSSYNEQFF,TGCAGTGCTAGCGGGGTCTCCAGCTCCTACAATGAGCAGTTCTTC
few,TRBD1,TRBJ1-4,TRBV7-2,CASRTGTGDEKLFF,TGTGCCAGCAGGACCGGGACAGGTGATGAAAAACTGTTTTTT
.,.,TRBJ2-2,TRBV28,CASPDSNTGELFF,TGTGCCTCGCCAGATTCGAACACCGGGGAGCTGTTTTTT
.,.,TRBJ2-3,TRBV11-2,CASSLEEEGTGSDTQYF,TGTGCCAGCAGCTTAGAGGAGGAGGGGACTGGCTCAGATACGCAGTATTTT
.,.,TRBJ2-5,TRBV6-1,CASSWTQETQYF,TGTGCCAGCTCGTGGACCCAAGAGACCCAGTACTTC
many,.,TRBJ1-4,TRBV12-3/TRBV12-4,CASRGIGEKLFF,TGTGCCAGCCGGGGGATTGGCGAAAAACTGTTTTTT